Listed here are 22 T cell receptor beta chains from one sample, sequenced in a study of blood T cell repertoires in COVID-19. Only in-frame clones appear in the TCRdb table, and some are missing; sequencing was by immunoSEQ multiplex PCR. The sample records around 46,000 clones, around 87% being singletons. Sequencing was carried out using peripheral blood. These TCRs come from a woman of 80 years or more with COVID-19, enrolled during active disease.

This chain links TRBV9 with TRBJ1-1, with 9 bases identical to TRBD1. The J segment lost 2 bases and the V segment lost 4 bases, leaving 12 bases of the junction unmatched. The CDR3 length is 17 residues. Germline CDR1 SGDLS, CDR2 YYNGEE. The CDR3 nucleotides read TGTGCCAGCAGCACGAGGGAGGTGGGACAGGGAAACACTGAAGCTTTCTTT. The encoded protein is CASSTREVGQGNTEAFF.

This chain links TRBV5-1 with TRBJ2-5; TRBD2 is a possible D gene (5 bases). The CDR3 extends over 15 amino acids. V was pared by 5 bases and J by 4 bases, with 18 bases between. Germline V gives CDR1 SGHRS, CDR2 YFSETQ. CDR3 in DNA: TGCGCCAGCAGAGGTGACCCCGAGCGGAGAGAGACCCAGTACTTC. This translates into CASRGDPERRETQYF. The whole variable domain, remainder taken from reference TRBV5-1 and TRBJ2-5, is KAGVTQTPRYLIKTRGQQVTLSCSPISGHRSVSWYQQTPGQGLQFLFEYFSETQRNKGNFPGRFSGRQFSNSRSEMNVSTLELGDSALYLCASRGDPERRETQYFGPGTRLLVL.

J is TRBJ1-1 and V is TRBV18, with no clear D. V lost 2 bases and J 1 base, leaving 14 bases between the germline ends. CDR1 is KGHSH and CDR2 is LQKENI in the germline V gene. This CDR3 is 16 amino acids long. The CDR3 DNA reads TGTGCCAGCTCACCATATAGGACCGAGGGGAACACTGAAGCTTTCTTT. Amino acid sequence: CASSPYRTEGNTEAFF.

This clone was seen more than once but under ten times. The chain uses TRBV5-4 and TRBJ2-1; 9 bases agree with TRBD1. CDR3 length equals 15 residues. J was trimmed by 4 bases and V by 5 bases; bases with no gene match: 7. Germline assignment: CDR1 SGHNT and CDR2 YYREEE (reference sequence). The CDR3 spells CASSFTGGGYNEQFF. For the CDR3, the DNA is TGTGCCAGCAGTTTTACAGGGGGCGGTTACAATGAGCAGTTCTTC.

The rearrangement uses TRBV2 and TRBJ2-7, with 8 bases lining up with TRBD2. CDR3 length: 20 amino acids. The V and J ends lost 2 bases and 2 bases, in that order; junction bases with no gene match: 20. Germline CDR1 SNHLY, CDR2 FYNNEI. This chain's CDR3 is CASSESERAPRAGATYEQYF. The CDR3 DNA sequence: TGTGCCAGCAGTGAAAGCGAACGGGCCCCCCGAGCGGGGGCTACCTACGAGCAGTACTTC.

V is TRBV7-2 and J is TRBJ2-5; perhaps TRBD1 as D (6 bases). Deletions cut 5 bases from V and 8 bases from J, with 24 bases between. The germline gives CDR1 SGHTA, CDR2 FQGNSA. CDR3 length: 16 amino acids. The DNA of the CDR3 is TGTGCCAGCAGCAACAGGCCCGGGACACCAGGAGGTACCCAGTACTTC. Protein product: CASSNRPGTPGGTQYF.

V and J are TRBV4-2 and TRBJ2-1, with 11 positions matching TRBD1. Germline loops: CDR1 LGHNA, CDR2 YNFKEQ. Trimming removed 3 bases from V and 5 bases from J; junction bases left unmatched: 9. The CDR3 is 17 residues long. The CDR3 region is CASSHPLDRGQDNEQFF. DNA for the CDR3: TGTGCCAGCAGCCACCCCCTGGACAGGGGGCAGGACAATGAGCAGTTCTTC.

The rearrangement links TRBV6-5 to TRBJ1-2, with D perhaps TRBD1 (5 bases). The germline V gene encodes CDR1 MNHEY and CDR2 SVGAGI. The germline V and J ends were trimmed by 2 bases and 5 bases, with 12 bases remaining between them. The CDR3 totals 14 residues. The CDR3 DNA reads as TGTGCCAGCAGTTACCGCCCCCGGGGGTATGGCTACACCTTC. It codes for CASSYRPRGYGYTF.

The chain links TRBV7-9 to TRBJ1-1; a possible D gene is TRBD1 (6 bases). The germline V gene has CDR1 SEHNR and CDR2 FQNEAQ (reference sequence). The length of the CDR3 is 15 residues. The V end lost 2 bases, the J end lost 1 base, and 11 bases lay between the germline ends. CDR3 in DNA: TGTGCCAGCAGCTTAAGTACAGGGCCGAACACTGAAGCTTTCTTT. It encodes CASSLSTGPNTEAFF. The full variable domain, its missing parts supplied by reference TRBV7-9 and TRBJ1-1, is DTGVSQNPRHKITKRGQNVTFRCDPISEHNRLYWYRQTLGQGPEFLTYFQNEAQLEKSRLLSDRFSAERPKGSFSTLEIQRTEQGDSAMYLCASSLSTGPNTEAFFGQGTRLTVV.

As DNA, the CDR3 is TGTGCCAGCAGTCCTCCCCGGGGGGCTAGGATTTCAGATACGCAGTATTTT. Residues: CASSPPRGARISDTQYF. The chain is built from TRBV27 and TRBJ2-3; a possible D gene is TRBD2 (7 bases). From germline, CDR1 is MNHEY and CDR2 SMNVEV (reference sequence). The CDR3 covers 17 residues. V was trimmed by 5 bases and J by 4 bases, leaving 22 bases between them.

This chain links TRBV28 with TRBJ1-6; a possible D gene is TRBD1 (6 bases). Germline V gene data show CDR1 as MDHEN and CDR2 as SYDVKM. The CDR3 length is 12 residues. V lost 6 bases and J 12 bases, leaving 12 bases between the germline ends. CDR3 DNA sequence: TGTGCCAGCAGGTCAACAGGGAGACCCCTCCACTTT. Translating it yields CASRSTGRPLHF.

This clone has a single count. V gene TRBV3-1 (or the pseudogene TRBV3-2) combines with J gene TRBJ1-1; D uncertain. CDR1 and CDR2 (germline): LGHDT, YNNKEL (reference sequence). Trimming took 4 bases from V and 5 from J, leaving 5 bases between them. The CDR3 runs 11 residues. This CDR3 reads CASSRATEAFF. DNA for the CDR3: TGTGCCAGCAGCCGTGCGACTGAAGCTTTCTTT.

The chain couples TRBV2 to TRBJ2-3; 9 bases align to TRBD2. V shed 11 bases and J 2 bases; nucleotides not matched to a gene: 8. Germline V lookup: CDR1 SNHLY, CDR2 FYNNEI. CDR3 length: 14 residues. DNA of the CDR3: TGTGCCTCCGTTCTAGCGGGACACACAGATACGCAGTATTTT. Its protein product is CASVLAGHTDTQYF.

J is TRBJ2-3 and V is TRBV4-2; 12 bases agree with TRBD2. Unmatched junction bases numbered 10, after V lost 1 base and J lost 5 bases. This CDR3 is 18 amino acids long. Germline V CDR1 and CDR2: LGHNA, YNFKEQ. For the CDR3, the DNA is TGTGCCAGCAGCCAAGCCCACGGCGGACTAGCGGGGCAAGATACGCAGTATTTT. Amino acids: CASSQAHGGLAGQDTQYF.

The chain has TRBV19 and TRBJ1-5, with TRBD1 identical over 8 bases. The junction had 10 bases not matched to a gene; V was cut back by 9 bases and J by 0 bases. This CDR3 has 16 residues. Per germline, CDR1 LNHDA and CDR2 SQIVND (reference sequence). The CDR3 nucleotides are TGTGCCAGCCTAAGACAGGGGAACCCTAGCAATCAGCCCCAGCATTTT. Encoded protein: CASLRQGNPSNQPQHF.

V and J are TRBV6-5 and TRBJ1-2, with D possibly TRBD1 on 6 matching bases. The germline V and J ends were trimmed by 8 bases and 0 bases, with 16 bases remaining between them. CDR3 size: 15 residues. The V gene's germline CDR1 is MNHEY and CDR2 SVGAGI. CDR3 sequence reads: CASYWGGRANYGYTF. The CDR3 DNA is TGTGCCAGCTATTGGGGGGGCAGAGCTAACTATGGCTACACCTTC.

CDR3 coding DNA: TGCGCCAGCAGCTCGCCATCGGGGGTCTTGTTCACAGATACGCAGTATTTT. Its translation is CASSSPSGVLFTDTQYF. The chain employs TRBV5-1 and TRBJ2-3; D might be TRBD2 (6 bases). Between the trimmed V and J ends, which lost 3 bases and 2 bases, there was a span of 19 bases. From germline, CDR1 is SGHRS and CDR2 YFSETQ. CDR3 length equals 17 residues.

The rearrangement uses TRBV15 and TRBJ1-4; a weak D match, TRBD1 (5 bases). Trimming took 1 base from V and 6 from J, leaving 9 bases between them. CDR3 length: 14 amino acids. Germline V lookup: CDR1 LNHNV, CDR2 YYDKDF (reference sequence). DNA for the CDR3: TGTGCCACCAGCAGAGTTGCAGGGTATGAAAAACTGTTTTTT. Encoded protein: CATSRVAGYEKLFF.

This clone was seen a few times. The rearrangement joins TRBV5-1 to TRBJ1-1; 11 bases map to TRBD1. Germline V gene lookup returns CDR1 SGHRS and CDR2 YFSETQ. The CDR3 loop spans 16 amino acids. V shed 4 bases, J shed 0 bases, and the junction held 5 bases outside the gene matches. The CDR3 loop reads CASSPRTGGVNTEAFF. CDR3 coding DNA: TGCGCCAGCAGCCCGAGGACAGGGGGCGTGAACACTGAAGCTTTCTTT.

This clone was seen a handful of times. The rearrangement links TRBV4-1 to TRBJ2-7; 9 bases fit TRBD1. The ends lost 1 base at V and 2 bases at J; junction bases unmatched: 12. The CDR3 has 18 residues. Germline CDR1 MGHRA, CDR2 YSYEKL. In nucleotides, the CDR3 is TGCGCCAGCAGCCAAGCTGGGTTGGGACAGGGCATAGCCTACGAGCAGTACTTC. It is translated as CASSQAGLGQGIAYEQYF.

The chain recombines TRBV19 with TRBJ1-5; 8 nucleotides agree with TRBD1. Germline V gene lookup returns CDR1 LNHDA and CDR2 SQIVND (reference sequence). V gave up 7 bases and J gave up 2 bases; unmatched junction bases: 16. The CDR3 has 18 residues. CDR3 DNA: TGTGCCAGTACCCCGGAGGGGACAGGCCCAGGAGGCAATCAGCCCCAGCATTTT. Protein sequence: CASTPEGTGPGGNQPQHF.

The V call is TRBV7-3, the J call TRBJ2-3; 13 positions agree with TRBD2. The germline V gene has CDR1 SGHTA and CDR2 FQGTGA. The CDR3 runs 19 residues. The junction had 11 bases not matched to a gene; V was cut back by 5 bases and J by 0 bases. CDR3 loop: CASSGPGLAGSASTDTQYF. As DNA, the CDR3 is TGTGCCAGCAGCGGACCGGGACTAGCGGGATCCGCTAGCACAGATACGCAGTATTTT.